The present T cell receptor beta chain was sequenced within a study of blood T cell repertoires in COVID-19. Across the whole study: From the United States, Italy and Spain came samples of acute and convalescent COVID-19.

CDR1 and CDR2 from the germline V gene are LGHNT and FRNRAP. J gave up 5 bases and V 3 bases, and 7 bases lay outside the gene matches. This CDR3 has 14 residues. TCRdb's table, derived via immunoSEQ multiplex PCR, lists solely in-frame clones and lacks some. The sample lists 200,000 or so clones; about nine tenths were seen once. Seattle cases were enrolled at active infection and followed longitudinally. The chain combines TRBV12-5 with TRBJ2-7, with 7 bases identical to TRBD1. The sequencing input was peripheral blood. The receptor's source is a man aged 25 to 40 with COVID-19, enrolled during active disease. CDR3 sequence (DNA): TGTGCTAGTGGTTTAGGGAACAGGGGCAACGAGCAGTACTTC. It is translated as CASGLGNRGNEQYF. Supplemented by reference TRBV12-5 and TRBJ2-7, the full variable domain reads DARVTQTPRHKVTEMGQEVTMRCQPILGHNTVFWYRQTMMQGLELLAYFRNRAPLDDSGMPKDRFSAEMPDATLATLKIQPSEPRDSAVYFCASGLGNRGNEQYFGPGTRLTVT.